The table lists the clone carrying this T cell receptor beta chain with many counts. Its antigen is unknown. For repertoire sequencing, the TCR beta CDR3 regions were amplified from RNA transcripts. In the first round, RT-PCR was carried out with HTBI primers, and a multiplex PCR formed the second round. TCRdb used MiXCR to reprocess the multiplex PCR reads, holding one entry per CDR3 protein. In the table there are 500,000 to 700,000 distinct CDR3 sequences, 22% of which are singletons. The V gene's germline CDR1 is DFQATT and CDR2 SNEGSKA (reference sequence). V lost 7 bases and J lost 5, with 12 bases in between. This CDR3 spans 12 amino acids. The data belong to a study of Graves' ophthalmopathy and Graves' hyperthyroidism. Study-level information: Samples of peripheral blood were obtained at initial diagnosis, prior to treatment of any kind.

Findings of the study overall: In blood, most expanded thyroid clonotypes above 0.001 frequency were also detected. Researchers report that a 13-signature model separated ophthalmopathy from stable hyperthyroidism, posting 87.88% sensitivity and roughly 83% specificity.

Sequencing was performed on peripheral blood. This clonotype was obtained from a woman younger than 30 with stable Graves' hyperthyroidism. Some clones in this sample may be carry-over from other donors' samples. V gene TRBV20-1 combines with J gene TRBJ1-5; TRBD1 is a possible D gene (6 bases). The CDR3 nucleotides are TGCAGTGGGAGGGGGAGCGATCAGCCCCAGCATTTT. As protein: CSGRGSDQPQHF.